A selection of T cell receptor beta chains follows, all from one sample in a study of human T cells and chemical hapten exposure. TCRdb ran MiXCR on the RACE reads and lists one entry per CDR3 protein. Altogether tens of thousands of distinct CDR3 sequences are present, 8% to 11% being singletons, with the ten largest covering 2% to 2.5%. The source material was whole blood, sampled in connection with sensitization to the hapten diphenylcyclopropenone (DPC). Receptors were obtained from a middle-aged man with alopecia areata. Some clones in this sample may be carry-over from other donors' samples. Both conserved end residues are part of each CDR3. The D gene is left open where the match is weak. Clone size is not always given. Where it is, it says once, few, many or a class for expanded clones.

few,TRBD2,17,TRBJ2-3,TRBV5-1,TGCGCCAGCAGCTTGCCTTCTAGCGGCCCTAGCACAGATACGCAGTATTTT,CASSLPSSGPSTDTQYF
few,TRBD1,17,TRBJ1-4,TRBV5-1,TGCGCCAGCAGCCCTGGACAGGGAAGTGGGTTCGATGAAAAACTGTTTTTT,CASSPGQGSGFDEKLFF
few,TRBD2,18,TRBJ2-6,TRBV10-3,TGTGCCATTCTCTCAGGACTAGCGGGAGTTTATGGGGCCAACGTCCTGACTTTC,CAILSGLAGVYGANVLTF
few,NA,12,TRBJ2-3,TRBV7-2,TGTGCCAGCAGCGAGTTGCAGGGTACGCAGTATTTT,CASSELQGTQYF
few,NA,14,TRBJ2-7,TRBV28,TGTGCCAGCAGTTTAGGGGGGACTTCCTACGAGCAGTACTTC,CASSLGGTSYEQYF
few,NA,11,TRBJ2-3,TRBV6-1,TGTGCCGCCAGTTTTCTCTTTACGCAGTATTTT,CAASFLFTQYF
NA,TRBD1,18,TRBJ1-2,TRBV7-9,TGTGCCAGCAGCCCTCGCGGGGCAGGGGGCTTGACTAACTATGGCTACACCTTC,CASSPRGAGGLTNYGYTF
many,TRBD1,15,TRBJ1-2,TRBV18,TGTGCCAGCTCACTATACGAGGGACAGGTCAGAGGCTACACCTTC,CASSLYEGQVRGYTF
many,TRBD1,16,TRBJ2-2,TRBV9,TGTGCCAGCAGCGTAGGGACAGGGATCGGCACCGGGGAGCTGTTTTTT,CASSVGTGIGTGELFF
many,NA,13,TRBJ1-1,TRBV28,TGTGCCAGCAGCCCGCGGACAGTCACTGAAGCTTTCTTT,CASSPRTVTEAFF
NA,NA,15,TRBJ2-1,TRBV29-1,TGCAGCGTTGAATCCCCTGGGAGATTTTACAATGAGCAGTTCTTC,CSVESPGRFYNEQFF
few,TRBD2,16,TRBJ2-3,TRBV27,TGTGCCAGCAGCAGAACCGGGACTAGGGACACAGATACGCAGTATTTT,CASSRTGTRDTDTQYF
many,TRBD1,15,TRBJ1-2,TRBV6-5,TGTGCCAGCAGTTCCGGGACAGGGGAAGGCTATGGCTACACCTTC,CASSSGTGEGYGYTF
NA,NA,14,TRBJ2-3,TRBV6-1,TGTGCCAGCAGTGAAGGAAGCTGGACAGATACGCAGTATTTT,CASSEGSWTDTQYF
few,NA,11,TRBJ2-7,TRBV28,TGTGCCAGCAGCTCACCGTACGAGCAGTACTTC,CASSSPYEQYF
few,TRBD1,22,TRBJ2-1,TRBV5-6,TGTGCCAGCAGCCGCCCTAGTTGGACAGGGCGAGGCCAAAAAAGCTCCTACAATGAGCAGTTCTTC,CASSRPSWTGRGQKSSYNEQFF
NA,NA,12,TRBJ2-5,TRBV6-2/TRBV6-3,TGTGCCAGCAGTTATGGACGGGAGACCCAGTACTTC,CASSYGRETQYF
few,NA,11,TRBJ2-5,TRBV2,TGTGCCAGCAGTAGTCGGGGGACCCAGTACTTC,CASSSRGTQYF
NA,NA,15,TRBJ1-2,TRBV3-1,TGTGCCAGCAGCCAATCCCCTTCAGGAAACTATGGCTACACCTTC,CASSQSPSGNYGYTF
NA,NA,13,TRBJ2-2,TRBV6-2/TRBV6-3,TGTGCCAGCAGTAGGGAGTTCACCGGGGAGCTGTTTTTT,CASSREFTGELFF
NA,NA,11,TRBJ2-7,TRBV28,TGTGCCAGCAGACACAGCCACGAGCAGTACTTC,CASRHSHEQYF
NA,NA,13,TRBJ1-4,TRBV4-1,TGCGCCAGCAGCCTCCTAGCTGGGGAAAAACTGTTTTTT,CASSLLAGEKLFF
many,TRBD1,15,TRBJ1-5,TRBV12-3/TRBV12-4,TGTGCCAGCAGTGACACCGGGACAGGGGTTCAGCCCCAGCATTTT,CASSDTGTGVQPQHF
NA,NA,15,TRBJ2-3,TRBV6-5,TGTGCCAGCAGTTACTCGAGGCAGGGAGGTCAGCCCCAGTATTTT,CASSYSRQGGQPQYF
NA,NA,15,TRBJ2-1,TRBV7-9,TGTGCCAGCAGCTTAGCGCAGGGGACCTACAATGAGCAGTTCTTC,CASSLAQGTYNEQFF
few,NA,13,TRBJ1-2,TRBV28,TGTGCCAGCAGTTTGTGGGAAAACTATGGCTACACCTTC,CASSLWENYGYTF
once,TRBD2,17,TRBJ2-2,TRBV30,TGTGCCTGGAGCTCGTCCCGGGACTACCCCCCAACCGGGGAGCTGTTTTTT,CAWSSSRDYPPTGELFF
few,NA,13,TRBJ1-1,TRBV6-5,TGTGCCAGCAGCCCCCGGCCGGTGGGTGAAGCTTTCTTT,CASSPRPVGEAFF
NA,NA,14,TRBJ1-2,TRBV28,TGTGCCAGCACCCTCGTCGGGCGCCAATATGGCTACACCTTC,CASTLVGRQYGYTF
NA,TRBD1,13,TRBJ1-5,TRBV29-1,TGCAGCGTCTCAGGACAGGTCAATCAGCCCCAGCATTTT,CSVSGQVNQPQHF
NA,NA,14,TRBJ2-3,TRBV12-3/TRBV12-4,TGTGCCAGCAGACCACTAGGTGTGACAGATACGCAGTATTTT,CASRPLGVTDTQYF
many,NA,13,TRBJ2-2,TRBV30,TGTGCCTGGAGCGGCTCCAACGACGGGGAGCTGTTTTTT,CAWSGSNDGELFF
NA,NA,17,TRBJ2-1,TRBV2,TGTGCCAGCAGTCTGGGGGGTCGGGGAATCTCCTACAATGAGCAGTTCTTC,CASSLGGRGISYNEQFF
many,NA,13,TRBJ2-1,TRBV19,TGTGCCAGTAGTATGGGTTTACGTAATGAGCAGTTCTTC,CASSMGLRNEQFF
few,TRBD2,14,TRBJ2-5,TRBV2,TGTGCCGGTCTAGCGGGAGGGTACCAAGAGACCCAGTACTTC,CAGLAGGYQETQYF
NA,NA,15,TRBJ2-1,TRBV24-1,TGTGCCACCAGTGATTTTGCTGGGGGGATCAATGAGCAGTTCTTC,CATSDFAGGINEQFF
NA,NA,15,TRBJ1-1,TRBV19,TGTGCCAGTAGTTTGTCCGGGACACCTAACACTGAAGCTTTCTTT,CASSLSGTPNTEAFF
many,TRBD2,15,TRBJ2-1,TRBV7-2,TGTGCCAGCAGCCAACCTAGCGGTGGGTTCAATGAGCAGTTCTTC,CASSQPSGGFNEQFF
few,TRBD2,13,TRBJ2-7,TRBV30,TGTGCCTGGAGTTCGGGACTAGCCTACGAGCAGTACTTC,CAWSSGLAYEQYF
few,TRBD1,13,TRBJ2-7,TRBV29-1,TGCAGCGTGAGGGCGACAGGGATCTACGAGCAGTACTTC,CSVRATGIYEQYF
NA,TRBD2,13,TRBJ2-7,TRBV6-5,TGTGCCAGCAGCCGGGGAGGGAGCTACGAGCAGTACTTC,CASSRGGSYEQYF
NA,TRBD2,17,TRBJ2-1,TRBV5-1,TGCGCCAGCAGCTTACTACTAGCGGGAGAGTCCTACAATGAGCAGTTCTTC,CASSLLLAGESYNEQFF
NA,NA,12,TRBJ2-1,TRBV6-2/TRBV6-3,TGTGCCACCGCCTTGAACCTCAATGAGCAGTTCTTC,CATALNLNEQFF
NA,NA,14,TRBJ2-5,TRBV30,TGTGCCTGGAGCGTAGGGTTAGGGCGAGAGACCCAGTACTTC,CAWSVGLGRETQYF
NA,TRBD2,15,TRBJ2-1,TRBV2,TGTGCCAGCAGTGAACTAGCGGAGGCCTACAATGAGCAGTTCTTC,CASSELAEAYNEQFF
few,TRBD1,16,TRBJ2-2,TRBV24-1,TGTGCCACCAGTGCGATTGACAGGGCGAACACCGGGGAGCTGTTTTTT,CATSAIDRANTGELFF
few,TRBD2,19,TRBJ2-1,TRBV18,TGTGCCAGCTCACCTTTTACTAGCGGTCCCGAGAGCTCCTACAATGAGCAGTTCTTC,CASSPFTSGPESSYNEQFF
few,NA,14,TRBJ2-3,TRBV3-1,TGTGCCAGCAGCCCCCGGGTACGCACAGATACGCAGTATTTT,CASSPRVRTDTQYF
NA,NA,12,TRBJ1-6,TRBV9,TGTGCCAGCAGGGTGGAGAATTCACCCCTCCACTTT,CASRVENSPLHF
NA,TRBD2,16,TRBJ2-3,TRBV29-1,TGCAGCGTTGAAGTAGCGGGAGGAGGGGGCACAGATACGCAGTATTTT,CSVEVAGGGGTDTQYF
many,NA,13,TRBJ1-2,TRBV12-5,TGTGCTAGTGGTTCGGAGGAAAACTATGGCTACACCTTC,CASGSEENYGYTF
few,NA,13,TRBJ1-4,TRBV6-1,TGTGCCAACCGGGACCCCTCGATTGAAAAACTGTTTTTT,CANRDPSIEKLFF
few,TRBD2,14,TRBJ2-1,TRBV18,TGTGCCAGCTCATGGGCTAGCGGGAGAGGAGAGCAGTTCTTC,CASSWASGRGEQFF
NA,NA,14,TRBJ2-3,TRBV7-9,TGTGCCAGCAGCTTACTAGGCCGCCCAGATACGCAGTATTTT,CASSLLGRPDTQYF
NA,NA,13,TRBJ2-3,TRBV5-5,TGTGCCAGCAGCCGAATGGGGCCAGATACGCAGTATTTT,CASSRMGPDTQYF
NA,NA,15,TRBJ1-6,TRBV6-1,TGTGCCAGCAGTGAAGCATCGGGACATAATTCACCCCTCCACTTT,CASSEASGHNSPLHF
few,NA,14,TRBJ2-3,TRBV3-1,TGTGCCAGCAGCCAGGGACAAAACACAGATACGCAGTATTTT,CASSQGQNTDTQYF
NA,TRBD2,17,TRBJ2-4,TRBV7-6,TGTGCCAGCAGCTTAAGAGCCGGACTAGCGCCCGAAAACATTCAGTACTTC,CASSLRAGLAPENIQYF